This T cell receptor beta chain was obtained from a study of blood T cell repertoires in COVID-19. Whole-study context: Nucleic acid was either cDNA or gDNA, and it came from T cells, B-cell-depleted T cells, or PBMCs.

After removal of 0 bases from V and 9 bases from J, the junction contained 7 bases not matched to a gene. Germline CDR1 SGHKS, CDR2 YYEKEE (reference sequence). CDR3 length equals 14 residues. In the authors' methods: Amplifying reference gene primers gave estimates of nucleated cell counts. The repertoire was sequenced with immunoSEQ multiplex PCR; TCRdb's copy has only in-frame clones and lacks some. D and trimming were read from the DNA, whereas the V and J calls and clone size are those reported in that table. The sample gives approximately 330,000 clones, 90% of which show up once; 0.8% to 1.3% is in the top ten.

The TCR comes from a woman aged 40 to 49 with COVID-19, enrolled during active disease. This sequence joins TRBV5-5 and TRBJ2-3; 7 bases agree with TRBD2. Sequenced material: peripheral blood. CDR3 loop: CASSLDASGTTQYF. CDR3 coding DNA: TGTGCCAGCAGCTTGGATGCAAGCGGGACCACGCAGTATTTT.